What follows are 9 T cell receptor beta chains derived from one specimen sequenced in a study of blood T cell repertoires in COVID-19 (dated by TCRdb to between 2020 and 2021). Library creation used the immunoSEQ multiplex PCR assay. TCRdb re-hosts the immuneACCESS table, in-frame sequences only. Its copies lack some clones; in the studies checked, an unresolved V gene accounts for under half of them, and the cause for the rest is not known. Within this sample are 200,000 to 250,000 clones, with 80% to 90% of them counted one time only. The ten largest clones take up less than 4.5% of the sample. Material for sequencing was PBMCs or T cells enriched from blood (not recorded which). Receptors originate from a woman in her thirties or forties with acute COVID-19.

This clone was detected once. This chain uses TRBV7-9 with TRBJ1-1; 7 bases are a match to TRBD1. Trimming cost V 6 bases and J 10 bases; bases outside gene matches: 8. Germline loops: CDR1 SEHNR, CDR2 FQNEAQ (reference sequence). This CDR3 comprises 12 residues. CDR3 DNA: TGTGCCAGCAGTCAGACAGGGAAGGTAGCTTTCTTT. Its translation: CASSQTGKVAFF.

CDR3 sequence reads: CASSKEGELVYGYTF. CDR3 DNA sequence: TGTGCCAGTAGTAAGGAAGGGGAACTGGTCTATGGCTACACCTTC. The rearrangement links TRBV19 to TRBJ1-2; D might be TRBD1 (5 bases). This CDR3 spans 15 amino acids. The V end lost 4 bases, the J end lost 4 bases, and 16 bases lay between the germline ends. CDR1 is LNHDA and CDR2 is SQIVND in the germline V gene (reference sequence).

Concerning this clone: It is likely a read error, because the conserved phenylalanine at the end of the CDR3 is missing. The DNA is left out, because the CDR3 cannot be placed on it with certainty; the CDR3 is given as TCRdb lists it. V usage is TRBV10-1 and J usage is TRBJ2-7; the table's D call of TRBD2 was not tested on the DNA. Counting both end residues, the CDR3 totals 8 amino acids. Germline loops: CDR1 WNHNN, CDR2 SYGVQD (reference sequence). CDR3 protein: CASRDSRA.

The V call is TRBV30, the J call TRBJ2-7, with D uncertain. This CDR3 is built from 12 residues. CDR1 is GTSNPN and CDR2 is SVGIG in the germline V gene (reference sequence). Trimming shortened V by 5 bases and J by 3 bases, and 11 bases separated the two germline ends. The CDR3 DNA is TGTGCCTGGCAACAACCCCTCTACGAGCAGTACTTC. Its translation: CAWQQPLYEQYF.

The rearrangement links TRBV19 to TRBJ1-5; the D gene is possibly TRBD1 (5 bases). The germline gives CDR1 LNHDA, CDR2 SQIVND (reference sequence). This CDR3 comprises 17 residues. Trimming removed 3 bases from V and 0 bases from J, with 15 bases in between. DNA of the CDR3: TGTGCCAGTAGTATGGATATTACAGGAGATAGCAATCAGCCCCAGCATTTT. Translated, it gives CASSMDITGDSNQPQHF.

This clone was found once. V is TRBV3-1 (or the pseudogene TRBV3-2) and J is TRBJ1-1; TRBD1 is a possible D gene (5 bases). Trimming removed 2 bases from V and 7 bases from J, with 20 bases in between. Germline assignment: CDR1 LGHDT and CDR2 YNNKEL (reference sequence). The CDR3 loop spans 16 amino acids. The CDR3 DNA reads TGTGCCAGCAGCCAAAAAAATGGACTCGGGGGTGGTGAAGCTTTCTTT. Residues: CASSQKNGLGGGEAFF.

The chain links TRBV27 to TRBJ2-1; no firm D call. V lost 5 bases and J lost 0, with 8 bases in between. The germline CDR1 and CDR2 sequences are MNHEY and SMNVEV (reference sequence). The length of the CDR3 is 14 residues. The CDR3 sequence is CASSVFSSYNEQFF. In DNA, the CDR3 is TGTGCCAGCAGTGTATTTAGCTCCTACAATGAGCAGTTCTTC.

The chain carries TRBV2 and TRBJ2-7; D is uncertain. Germline CDR1 SNHLY, CDR2 FYNNEI. The CDR3 runs 12 residues. Between the trimmed V and J ends, which lost 4 bases and 2 bases, there was a span of 6 bases. The CDR3 here is CASSGTAYEQYV. CDR3 DNA sequence: TGTGCCAGCAGTGGTACAGCCTACGAGCAGTACGTC.

The rearrangement links TRBV19 to TRBJ1-1, with D possibly being TRBD1 (5 bases). The ends were cut back, 6 bases at V and 2 bases at J, with 10 bases in the middle. The CDR3 is 13 amino acids. Germline V gene lookup returns CDR1 LNHDA and CDR2 SQIVND (reference sequence). The CDR3 nucleotides are TGTGCCAGTAGCCGGACACACAACACTGAAGCTTTCTTT. It specifies CASSRTHNTEAFF.